One and the same sample provided the 3 T cell receptor beta chains below, sequenced in a study of T cell responses to AZD1222 COVID-19 vaccine. TCRdb's table, derived via immunoSEQ multiplex PCR, lists solely in-frame clones and lacks some. In the table there are approximately 120,000 clones, 88% of which are singletons. The material was peripheral blood, obtained 28 days after the second AZD1222 dose. Receptors originate from an adult who received the AZD1222 COVID-19 vaccine.

With regard to this clone: Other DNA sequences from this sample encode an identical CDR3 as well. The chain links TRBV27 to TRBJ2-7, with D perhaps matching TRBD1 (6 bases). The CDR3 consists of 14 residues. V lost 3 bases, J lost 2 bases, and 11 bases lay in between. Germline V gene lookup returns CDR1 MNHEY and CDR2 SMNVEV (reference sequence). Written as DNA, the CDR3 is TGTGCCAGCAGTTTGACAGGTAGCACCTACGAGCAGTACTTC. Protein product: CASSLTGSTYEQYF.

The V call is TRBV25-1, the J call TRBJ1-2; the D gene is possibly TRBD1 (5 bases). V lost 5 bases and J lost 8, with 18 bases in between. This CDR3 is 14 amino acids long. Germline assignment: CDR1 MGHDK and CDR2 SYGVNS. In DNA form, the CDR3 reads TGTGCCAGCAGTCGACAGCCACCGGTCGGGGGCTACACCTTC. It encodes CASSRQPPVGGYTF.

The chain joins TRBV27 to TRBJ2-7; D not resolved. This CDR3 has 14 residues. The germline V gene has CDR1 MNHEY and CDR2 SMNVEV (reference sequence). The V gene lost 6 bases and the J gene lost 5 bases, with 17 bases spanning the gap. CDR3 DNA sequence: TGTGCCAGCAGACGCCATTTCGAGAGACACGAGCAGTACTTC. It specifies CASRRHFERHEQYF.